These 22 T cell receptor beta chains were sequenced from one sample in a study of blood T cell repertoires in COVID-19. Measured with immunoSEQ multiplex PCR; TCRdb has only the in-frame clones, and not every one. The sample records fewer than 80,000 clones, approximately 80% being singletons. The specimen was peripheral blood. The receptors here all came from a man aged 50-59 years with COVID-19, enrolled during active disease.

Here the CDR3 reads CASRDRLSDEQYF. DNA of the CDR3: TGTGCCAGCCGAGACAGGCTAAGCGACGAGCAGTACTTC. V is TRBV12-3 or TRBV12-4 and J is TRBJ2-7; TRBD1 is a possible D gene (6 bases). The CDR3 consists of 13 residues. The V gene lost 8 bases and the J gene lost 5 bases, with 16 bases spanning the gap.

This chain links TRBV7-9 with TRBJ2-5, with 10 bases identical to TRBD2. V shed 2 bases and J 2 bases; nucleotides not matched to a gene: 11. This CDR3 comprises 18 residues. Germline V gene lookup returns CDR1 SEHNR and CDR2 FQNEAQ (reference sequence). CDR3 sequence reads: CASSLNSASGGLQETQYF. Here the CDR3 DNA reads TGTGCCAGCAGCTTAAACTCGGCTAGCGGGGGTCTGCAAGAGACCCAGTACTTC.

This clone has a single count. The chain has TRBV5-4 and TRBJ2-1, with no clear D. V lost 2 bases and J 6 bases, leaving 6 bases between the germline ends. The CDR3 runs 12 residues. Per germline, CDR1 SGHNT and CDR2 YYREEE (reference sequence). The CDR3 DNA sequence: TGTGCCAGCAGCTTAAGGAGCAATGAGCAGTTCTTC. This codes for CASSLRSNEQFF.

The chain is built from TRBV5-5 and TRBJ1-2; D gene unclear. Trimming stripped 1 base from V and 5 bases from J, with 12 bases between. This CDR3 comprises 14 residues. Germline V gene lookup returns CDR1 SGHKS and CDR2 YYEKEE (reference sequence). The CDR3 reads CASSLPGRRYGYTF. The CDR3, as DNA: TGTGCCAGCAGCTTGCCGGGTAGGAGATATGGCTACACCTTC.

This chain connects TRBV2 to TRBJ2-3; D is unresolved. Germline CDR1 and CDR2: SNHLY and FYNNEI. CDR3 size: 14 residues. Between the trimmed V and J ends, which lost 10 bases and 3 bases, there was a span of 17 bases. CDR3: CATASSVPTDTQYF. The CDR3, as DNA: TGTGCCACCGCATCTTCAGTGCCTACAGATACGCAGTATTTT.

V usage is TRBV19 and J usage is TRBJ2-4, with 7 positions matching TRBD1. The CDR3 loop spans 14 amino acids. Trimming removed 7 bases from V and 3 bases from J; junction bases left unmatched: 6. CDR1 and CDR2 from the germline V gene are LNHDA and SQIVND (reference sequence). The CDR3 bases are TGTGCCAGTAAACAGGGGTACGACAAAAACATTCAGTACTTC. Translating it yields CASKQGYDKNIQYF.

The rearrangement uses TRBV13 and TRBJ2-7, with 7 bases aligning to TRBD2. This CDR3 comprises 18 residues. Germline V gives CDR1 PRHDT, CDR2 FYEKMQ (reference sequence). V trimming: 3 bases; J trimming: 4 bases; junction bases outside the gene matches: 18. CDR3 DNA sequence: TGTGCCAGCAGCTTCCGCCGCTTAAGATTAGGGAGGGAATACGAGCAGTACTTC. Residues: CASSFRRLRLGREYEQYF.

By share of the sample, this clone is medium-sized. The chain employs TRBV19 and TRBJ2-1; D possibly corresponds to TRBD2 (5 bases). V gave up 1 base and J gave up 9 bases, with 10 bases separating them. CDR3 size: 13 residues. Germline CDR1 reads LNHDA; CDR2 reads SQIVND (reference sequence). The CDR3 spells CASSIVFRGEQFF. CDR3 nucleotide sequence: TGTGCCAGTAGTATAGTATTCCGGGGTGAGCAGTTCTTC.

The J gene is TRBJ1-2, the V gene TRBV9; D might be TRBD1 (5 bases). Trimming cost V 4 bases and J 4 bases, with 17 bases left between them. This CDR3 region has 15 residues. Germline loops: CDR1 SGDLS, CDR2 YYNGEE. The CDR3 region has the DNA TGTGCCAGCAGCCCAGGACAAGTCGGAGTCTATGGCTACACCTTC. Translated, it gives CASSPGQVGVYGYTF.

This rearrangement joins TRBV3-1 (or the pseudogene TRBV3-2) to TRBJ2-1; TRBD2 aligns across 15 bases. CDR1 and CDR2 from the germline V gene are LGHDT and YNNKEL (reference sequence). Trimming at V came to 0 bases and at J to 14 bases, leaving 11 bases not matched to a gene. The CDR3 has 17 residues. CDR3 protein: CASSQDLTGLAGGAEFF. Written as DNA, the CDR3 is TGTGCCAGCAGCCAAGATCTTACCGGACTAGCGGGGGGGGCCGAGTTCTTC.

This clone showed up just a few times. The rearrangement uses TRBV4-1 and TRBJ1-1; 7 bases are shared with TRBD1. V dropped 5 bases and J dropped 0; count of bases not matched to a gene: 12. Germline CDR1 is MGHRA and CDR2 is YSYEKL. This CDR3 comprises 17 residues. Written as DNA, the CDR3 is TGCGCCAGCAGCTACCGAACCGGGACAGCAATGAACACTGAAGCTTTCTTT. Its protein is CASSYRTGTAMNTEAFF.

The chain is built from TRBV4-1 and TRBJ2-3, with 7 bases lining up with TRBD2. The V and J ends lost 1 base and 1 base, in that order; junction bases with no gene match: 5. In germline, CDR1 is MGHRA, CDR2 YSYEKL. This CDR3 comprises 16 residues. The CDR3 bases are TGCGCCAGCAGCCAAGCCCAGCGGGGACGCACAGATACGCAGTATTTT. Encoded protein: CASSQAQRGRTDTQYF.

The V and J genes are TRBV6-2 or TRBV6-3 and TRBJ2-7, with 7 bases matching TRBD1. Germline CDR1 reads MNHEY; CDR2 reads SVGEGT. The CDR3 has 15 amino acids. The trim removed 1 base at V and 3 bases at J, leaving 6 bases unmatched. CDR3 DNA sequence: TGTGCCAGCAGTTACTTCCGGGACAGATACTACGAGCAGTACTTC. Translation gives CASSYFRDRYYEQYF.

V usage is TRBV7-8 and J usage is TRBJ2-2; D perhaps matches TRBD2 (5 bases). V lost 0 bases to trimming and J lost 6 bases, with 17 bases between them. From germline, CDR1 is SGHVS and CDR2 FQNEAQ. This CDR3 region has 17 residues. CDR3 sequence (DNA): TGTGCCAGCAGCTTAGCGCTGGGTGGCAAGAGGGCCGGGGAGCTGTTTTTT. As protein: CASSLALGGKRAGELFF.

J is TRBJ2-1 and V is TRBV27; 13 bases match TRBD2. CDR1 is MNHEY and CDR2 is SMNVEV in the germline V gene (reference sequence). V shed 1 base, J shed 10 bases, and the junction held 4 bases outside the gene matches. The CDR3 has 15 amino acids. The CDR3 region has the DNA TGTGCCAGCAGTTTATGGGAGGGACTAGCGGGAGAGCAGTTCTTC. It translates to CASSLWEGLAGEQFF.

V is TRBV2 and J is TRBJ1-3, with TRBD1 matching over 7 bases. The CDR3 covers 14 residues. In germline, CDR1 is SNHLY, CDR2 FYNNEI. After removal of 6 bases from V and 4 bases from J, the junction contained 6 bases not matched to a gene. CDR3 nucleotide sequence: TGTGCCAGCAGGGGACAGACATCGGGAAACACCATATATTTT. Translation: CASRGQTSGNTIYF.

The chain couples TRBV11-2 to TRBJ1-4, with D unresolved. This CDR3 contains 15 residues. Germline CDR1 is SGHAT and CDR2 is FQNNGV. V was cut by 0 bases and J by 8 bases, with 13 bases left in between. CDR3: CASSLDLPTQEKLFF. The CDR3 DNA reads TGTGCCAGCAGCTTAGATCTCCCCACACAAGAAAAACTGTTTTTT.

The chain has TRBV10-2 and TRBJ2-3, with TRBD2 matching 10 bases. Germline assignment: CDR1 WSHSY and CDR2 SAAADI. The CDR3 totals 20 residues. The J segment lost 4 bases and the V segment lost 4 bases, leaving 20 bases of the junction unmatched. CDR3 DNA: TGCGCCAGCAGTGGTCAAGTGGGGTTAACTAGCGGGGTACCGGCAGATACGCAGTATTTT. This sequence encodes CASSGQVGLTSGVPADTQYF.

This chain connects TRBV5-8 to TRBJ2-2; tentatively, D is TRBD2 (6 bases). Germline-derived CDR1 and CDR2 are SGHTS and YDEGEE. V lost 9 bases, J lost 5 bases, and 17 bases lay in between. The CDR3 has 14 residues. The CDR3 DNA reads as TGTGCCATTCGGCGAAGGGGAGGTACCGGGGAGCTGTTTTTT. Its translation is CAIRRRGGTGELFF.

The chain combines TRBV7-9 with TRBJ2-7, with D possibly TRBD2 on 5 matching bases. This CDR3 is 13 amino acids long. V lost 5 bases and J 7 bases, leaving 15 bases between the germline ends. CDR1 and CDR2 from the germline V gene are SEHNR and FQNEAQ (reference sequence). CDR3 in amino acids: CASSRGEVREQYF. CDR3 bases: TGTGCCAGCAGCCGGGGAGAGGTACGGGAGCAGTACTTC.

CDR3 region: CASSEQGITSEAFF. The CDR3 DNA reads TGTGCCAGCAGTGAACAGGGAATTACATCTGAAGCTTTCTTT. The V and J genes are TRBV6-1 and TRBJ1-1; tentatively, D is TRBD1 (5 bases). V lost 2 bases and J lost 6, with 13 bases in between. Germline V gene sequence: CDR1 MNHNS, CDR2 SASEGT. The CDR3 extends over 14 amino acids.

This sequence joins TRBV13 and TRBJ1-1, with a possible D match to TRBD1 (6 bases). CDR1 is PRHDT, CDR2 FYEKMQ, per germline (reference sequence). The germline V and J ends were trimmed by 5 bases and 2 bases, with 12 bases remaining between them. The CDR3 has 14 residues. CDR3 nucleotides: TGTGCCAGCAGCAGCGGGGGCCTAAACACTGAAGCTTTCTTT. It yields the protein CASSSGGLNTEAFF. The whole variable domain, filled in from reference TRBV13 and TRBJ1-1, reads AAGVIQSPRHLIKEKRETATLKCYPIPRHDTVYWYQQGPGQDPQFLISFYEKMQSDKGSIPDRFSAQQFSDYHSELNMSSLELGDSALYFCASSSGGLNTEAFFGQGTRLTVV.